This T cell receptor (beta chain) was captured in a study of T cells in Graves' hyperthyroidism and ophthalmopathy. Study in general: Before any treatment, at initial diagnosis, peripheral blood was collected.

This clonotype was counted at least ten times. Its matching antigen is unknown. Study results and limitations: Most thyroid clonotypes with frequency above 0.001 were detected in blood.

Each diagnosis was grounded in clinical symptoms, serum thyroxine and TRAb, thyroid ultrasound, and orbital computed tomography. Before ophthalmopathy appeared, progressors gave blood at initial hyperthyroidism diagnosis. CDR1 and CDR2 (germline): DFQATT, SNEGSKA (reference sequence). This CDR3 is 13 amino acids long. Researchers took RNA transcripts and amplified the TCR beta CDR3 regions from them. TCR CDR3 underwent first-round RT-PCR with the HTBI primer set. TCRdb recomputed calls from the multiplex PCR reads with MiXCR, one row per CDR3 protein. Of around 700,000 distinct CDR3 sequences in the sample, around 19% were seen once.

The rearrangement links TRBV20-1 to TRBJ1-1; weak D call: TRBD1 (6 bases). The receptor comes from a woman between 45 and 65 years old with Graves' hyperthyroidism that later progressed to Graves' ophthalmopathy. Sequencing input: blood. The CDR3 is CSARDTLNTEAFF. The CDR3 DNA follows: TGCAGCGCCCGGGACACCTTGAACACTGAAGCTTTCTTT.